Each of the 30 T cell receptor beta chains below was sequenced from the same sample in a study of cytomegalovirus exposure and HLA in healthy donors. Researchers ran the PCR with 60 Vbeta and 13 Jbeta primers. Only in-frame clones appear in the TCRdb table, and some are missing; sequencing was by immunoSEQ multiplex PCR. Counted here are around 300,000 clones, approximately 70% occurring once; the ten biggest clones make up approximately 2.5%. Sequenced sample: PBMCs. Receptor source: a female donor in good health and CMV-seronegative.

CDR3 protein: CASSQTGTSTGELFF. Written as DNA, the CDR3 is TGCGCCAGCAGCCAAACGGGGACAAGCACCGGGGAGCTGTTTTTT. The J gene is TRBJ2-2, the V gene TRBV4-1; the D gene is possibly TRBD1 (6 bases). This CDR3 region has 15 residues. The germline V gene encodes CDR1 MGHRA and CDR2 YSYEKL. With 2 bases removed from V and 4 bases from J, the gap between germline ends came to 11 bases.

The chain uses TRBV7-2 and TRBJ2-1, with 10 bases fitting TRBD2. V was clipped by 0 bases and J by 0 bases; unmatched bases: 11. The CDR3 totals 20 residues. Germline CDR1 and CDR2: SGHTA and FQGNSA. The CDR3 DNA reads TGTGCCAGCAGCTTAGCCCGGCGGCTAGCGGGAGTGATCTCCTACAATGAGCAGTTCTTC. This encodes CASSLARRLAGVISYNEQFF.

This chain joins TRBV5-1 and TRBJ1-2, with D perhaps TRBD1 (5 bases). The CDR3 totals 13 residues. Germline loops: CDR1 SGHRS, CDR2 YFSETQ. The V end lost 4 bases, the J end lost 4 bases, and 11 bases lay between the germline ends. In nucleotides, the CDR3 is TGCGCCAGCAGCCGCGACAGTGGCTATGGCTACACCTTC. The encoded protein is CASSRDSGYGYTF.

V gene TRBV7-6 combines with J gene TRBJ1-3, with D unclear. The CDR3 sequence is 17 residues long. With 2 bases removed from V and 3 bases from J, the gap between germline ends came to 17 bases. Germline CDR1 and CDR2: SGHVS and FNYEAQ. This CDR3 is CASSLSFQASDGNTIYF. Written as DNA, the CDR3 is TGTGCCAGCAGCTTAAGCTTCCAGGCTTCGGATGGAAACACCATATATTTT. Variable domain in full (rest from reference TRBV7-6 and TRBJ1-3): GAGVSQSPRYKVTKRGQDVALRCDPISGHVSLYWYRQALGQGPEFLTYFNYEAQQDKSGLPNDRFSAERPEGSISTLTIQRTEQRDSAMYRCASSLSFQASDGNTIYFGEGSWLTVV.

This chain uses TRBV5-1 with TRBJ2-1, with 10 bases identical to TRBD2. Germline values: CDR1 SGHRS, CDR2 YFSETQ. The junction had 10 bases not matched to a gene; V was cut back by 9 bases and J by 7 bases. The CDR3 is 14 residues long. The CDR3 loop is CATSSSGSRNEQFF. The CDR3 DNA is TGCGCCACGAGTTCTAGCGGGAGTAGGAATGAGCAGTTCTTC.

This chain's CDR3 is CANRDTRTDTQYF. The CDR3, as DNA: TGTGCCAACCGGGACACACGCACAGATACGCAGTATTTT. This chain uses TRBV21-1 with TRBJ2-3; the table's D call of TRBD1 was not tested on the DNA. TRBV21-1 is given as a pseudogene. The CDR3 extends over 13 amino acids.

This clone was counted between two and nine times. The chain links TRBV6-5 to TRBJ2-1; 10 bases line up with TRBD2. Germline values: CDR1 MNHEY, CDR2 SVGAGI. V dropped 6 bases and J dropped 0; count of bases not matched to a gene: 2. This CDR3 is built from 15 residues. This CDR3 is CASRGLAASYNEQFF. Written as DNA, the CDR3 is TGTGCCAGCAGAGGACTAGCGGCCTCCTACAATGAGCAGTTCTTC.

V gene TRBV10-1 combines with J gene TRBJ2-2; possible D gene TRBD2, 6 bases. V gave up 2 bases and J gave up 5 bases, with 12 bases separating them. This CDR3 is built from 15 residues. Looked up from germline, CDR1 is WNHNN and CDR2 is SYGVQD (reference sequence). The chain's CDR3 is CASSEARAGTGELFF. The CDR3 DNA follows: TGCGCCAGCAGTGAGGCCAGGGCGGGGACCGGGGAGCTGTTTTTT.

The chain uses TRBV29-1 and TRBJ1-2, with a possible D match to TRBD1 (6 bases). The CDR3 spans 12 residues. V was shortened by 6 bases and J by 5 bases, with 13 bases between the two germline ends. The germline gives CDR1 SQVTM, CDR2 ANQGSEA. Here the CDR3 reads CSVRNREYGYTF. Written as DNA, the CDR3 is TGCAGCGTACGAAACAGGGAATATGGCTACACCTTC.

The rearrangement joins TRBV30 to TRBJ2-1; 9 nucleotides align to TRBD2. Germline V lookup: CDR1 GTSNPN, CDR2 SVGIG (reference sequence). V gave up 5 bases and J gave up 3 bases; unmatched junction bases: 8. The CDR3 is 15 amino acids. The CDR3 spells CAWDVSGSLYNEQFF. CDR3 nucleotides: TGTGCCTGGGACGTTAGCGGGAGCCTCTACAATGAGCAGTTCTTC.

This sequence joins TRBV7-9 and TRBJ1-6; 10 bases are a match to TRBD1. V dropped 5 bases and J dropped 9; count of bases not matched to a gene: 4. The germline V gene has CDR1 SEHNR and CDR2 FQNEAQ (reference sequence). This CDR3 has 14 amino acids. CDR3 amino acids: CASSGTGDGSPLHF. The CDR3 DNA reads as TGTGCCAGCAGCGGGACAGGGGACGGTTCACCCCTCCACTTT.

V and J are TRBV28 and TRBJ2-7, with 9 bases identical to TRBD2. CDR1 is MDHEN, CDR2 SYDVKM, per germline. The CDR3 runs 15 residues. V lost 3 bases, J lost 0 bases, and 3 bases stayed unmatched. CDR3 nucleotide sequence: TGTGCCAGCAGTTTTTCGCGGGAGGGCTCCTACGAGCAGTACTTC. Its translation is CASSFSREGSYEQYF.

The rearrangement links TRBV9 to TRBJ2-1, with TRBD2 as a possible D gene (6 bases). This CDR3 is built from 13 residues. V dropped 4 bases and J dropped 9 bases, with 14 bases sitting between them. In germline, CDR1 is SGDLS, CDR2 YYNGEE. CDR3 DNA: TGTGCCAGCAGCCTCGGGGGAGGTGGTGAGCAGTTCTTC. It translates to CASSLGGGGEQFF.

The chain carries TRBV30 and TRBJ2-1, with 8 bases matching TRBD2. CDR1 GTSNPN and CDR2 SVGIG come from the germline V gene (reference sequence). V was pared by 0 bases and J by 2 bases, with 3 bases of the junction left unmatched. There are 15 residues in the CDR3. The CDR3 protein is CAWSVSGGAYNEQFF. CDR3 DNA sequence: TGTGCCTGGAGTGTATCGGGAGGGGCCTACAATGAGCAGTTCTTC. The whole variable domain, remainder taken from reference TRBV30 and TRBJ2-1, is SQTIHQWPATLVQPVGSPLSLECTVEGTSNPNLYWYRQAAGRGLQLLFYSVGIGQISSEVPQNLSASRPQDRQFILSSKKLLLSDSGFYLCAWSVSGGAYNEQFFGPGTRLTVL.

This clone appeared a single time. This sequence joins TRBV11-3 and TRBJ2-5; 10 bases agree with TRBD2. The J segment lost 5 bases and the V segment lost 4 bases, leaving 10 bases of the junction unmatched. CDR3 length: 16 amino acids. Germline CDR1 is SGHNT and CDR2 is YENEEA. The DNA for the CDR3 is TGTGCCAGCAGCTCAGCCCAGCGGGAGGGGCGGGAGACCCAGTACTTC. Protein product: CASSSAQREGRETQYF.

In nucleotides, the CDR3 is TGCGCCAGCAGCGTAGGACACCCCTACGAGCAGTACTTC. Translation: CASSVGHPYEQYF. J is TRBJ2-7 and V is TRBV5-1; D may be TRBD1 (5 bases). Trimming took off 4 bases at V and 2 bases at J, with 10 bases between the two ends. The CDR3 has 13 residues. Germline V gives CDR1 SGHRS, CDR2 YFSETQ.

The chain recombines TRBV7-6 with TRBJ2-7; TRBD2 aligns across 8 bases. V dropped 5 bases and J dropped 0; count of bases not matched to a gene: 6. The germline gives CDR1 SGHVS, CDR2 FNYEAQ. The CDR3 is 15 amino acids. In DNA form, the CDR3 reads TGTGCCAGCAGCCAAGGACTAGCTGCCTCCTACGAGCAGTACTTC. As protein: CASSQGLAASYEQYF.

In DNA, the CDR3 is TGTGCCAGCAGTGAAGAGTCCGGGACAGGGTATGGCTACACCTTC. Its translation: CASSEESGTGYGYTF. The rearrangement joins TRBV6-1 to TRBJ1-2, with TRBD1 matching over 9 bases. Germline assignment: CDR1 MNHNS and CDR2 SASEGT. The V gene end was trimmed by 1 base and the J gene end by 5 bases; junction bases not matched to a gene: 5. The CDR3 runs 15 residues.

This clone has more than one count but fewer than ten. The chain carries TRBV5-1 and TRBJ1-6; 9 nucleotides align to TRBD1. Per the germline V gene, CDR1 is SGHRS and CDR2 is YFSETQ. The CDR3 totals 17 residues. J lost 7 bases, V lost 3 bases, and 11 bases had no gene match. This chain's CDR3 is CASSWNLDRGGNSPLHF. The CDR3 region has the DNA TGCGCCAGCAGCTGGAATCTGGACAGGGGTGGAAATTCACCCCTCCACTTT. The full variable domain, its missing parts supplied by reference TRBV5-1 and TRBJ1-6, is KAGVTQTPRYLIKTRGQQVTLSCSPISGHRSVSWYQQTPGQGLQFLFEYFSETQRNKGNFPGRFSGRQFSNSRSEMNVSTLELGDSALYLCASSWNLDRGGNSPLHFGNGTRLTVT.

For the CDR3, the DNA is TGTGCCAGCAGTTCGGGAGCTATGAACACTGAAGCTTTCTTT. Its translation: CASSSGAMNTEAFF. V is TRBV6-5 and J is TRBJ1-1; D uncertain. Germline CDR1 MNHEY, CDR2 SVGAGI. V was trimmed by 4 bases and J by 0 bases, leaving 9 bases between them. The CDR3 is 14 residues long.

The chain recombines TRBV19 with TRBJ1-1; no clear D. This CDR3 region has 14 residues. Per germline, CDR1 LNHDA and CDR2 SQIVND (reference sequence). The germline V and J ends were trimmed by 5 bases and 0 bases, with 10 bases remaining between them. The CDR3 bases are TGTGCCAGTAGTCCAACTATTATGAACACTGAAGCTTTCTTT. It specifies CASSPTIMNTEAFF.

The CDR3 sequence is CASSKDQQSSTDTQYF. DNA for the CDR3: TGTGCCAGCAGCAAAGACCAACAGTCTAGCACAGATACGCAGTATTTT. This sequence joins TRBV21-1 and TRBJ2-3; the table's D call, TRBD1, has no DNA check behind it. TRBV21-1 is recorded as a pseudogene. This CDR3 spans 16 amino acids.

On this clone itself: Within the sample, other DNA sequences also encode this same CDR3. The rearrangement links TRBV5-1 to TRBJ1-2, with D tentatively TRBD1 (6 bases). CDR3 length: 15 residues. CDR1 is SGHRS and CDR2 is YFSETQ in the germline V gene. With 2 bases removed from V and 0 bases from J, the gap between germline ends came to 11 bases. Written as DNA, the CDR3 is TGCGCCAGCAGCTTAGACAGGACCCCTAACTATGGCTACACCTTC. It encodes CASSLDRTPNYGYTF.

The chain combines TRBV5-4 with TRBJ2-5, with 10 bases matching TRBD2. Germline V gene data show CDR1 as SGHNT and CDR2 as YYREEE (reference sequence). J was trimmed by 3 bases and V by 3 bases; bases with no gene match: 11. This CDR3 comprises 17 residues. The CDR3 region has the DNA TGTGCCAGCAGCTCACTAGCGGGGAGGGGCAAAGAAGAGACCCAGTACTTC. It translates to CASSSLAGRGKEETQYF.

In its sample, this clone was seen a few times. The chain joins TRBV19 to TRBJ2-1; 7 positions agree with TRBD2. Losses at the gene ends were 5 bases for V and 2 bases for J; bases not matched to a gene: 6. The germline CDR1 and CDR2 sequences are LNHDA and SQIVND (reference sequence). CDR3 length: 15 amino acids. CDR3 DNA: TGTGCCAGTAGTTCCCCGGGACTACCCTACAATGAGCAGTTCTTC. This sequence encodes CASSSPGLPYNEQFF.

J is TRBJ2-1 and V is TRBV28; 13 bases are a match to TRBD2. J gave up 7 bases and V 3 bases, and 6 bases lay outside the gene matches. The CDR3 covers 16 residues. Germline values: CDR1 MDHEN, CDR2 SYDVKM. The CDR3 here is CASSLSTSGRRNEQFF. The CDR3 DNA is TGTGCCAGCAGTTTGTCGACTAGCGGGAGGCGGAATGAGCAGTTCTTC.

This clone was picked up one time. The chain has TRBV20-1 and TRBJ1-1; D is unresolved. Trimming removed 6 bases at V and 3 bases at J, with 5 bases between. This CDR3 region has 10 residues. The germline gives CDR1 DFQATT, CDR2 SNEGSKA (reference sequence). Here the CDR3 reads CSAADTEAFF. The CDR3 DNA follows: TGCAGTGCAGCTGACACTGAAGCTTTCTTT.

V usage is TRBV28 and J usage is TRBJ2-1, with TRBD2 matching 11 bases. The CDR3 has 16 amino acids. Trimming at V came to 4 bases and at J to 2 bases, leaving 4 bases not matched to a gene. Germline V lookup: CDR1 MDHEN, CDR2 SYDVKM. The CDR3 coding sequence is TGTGCCAGCAGTTCACCGGGACTAGCGGCCTACAATGAGCAGTTCTTC. This sequence encodes CASSSPGLAAYNEQFF.

J is TRBJ1-5 and V is TRBV18; possible D gene TRBD1, 5 bases. The ends were cut back, 3 bases at V and 0 bases at J, with 12 bases in the middle. Germline lookup yields CDR1 KGHSH and CDR2 LQKENI. The CDR3 is 16 amino acids. CDR3 nucleotides: TGTGCCAGCTCACCCGGGGGGAGCTATAGCAATCAGCCCCAGCATTTT. It translates to CASSPGGSYSNQPQHF.

The chain employs TRBV2 and TRBJ2-7; 13 bases match TRBD2. With 6 bases clipped from V and 5 bases from J, the junction kept 7 bases outside the gene matches. This CDR3 has 15 residues. Germline loops: CDR1 SNHLY, CDR2 FYNNEI. The CDR3 bases are TGTGCCAGCAGGTCTGGGACTAGCGGGACCAACGAGCAGTACTTC. Translated: CASRSGTSGTNEQYF.